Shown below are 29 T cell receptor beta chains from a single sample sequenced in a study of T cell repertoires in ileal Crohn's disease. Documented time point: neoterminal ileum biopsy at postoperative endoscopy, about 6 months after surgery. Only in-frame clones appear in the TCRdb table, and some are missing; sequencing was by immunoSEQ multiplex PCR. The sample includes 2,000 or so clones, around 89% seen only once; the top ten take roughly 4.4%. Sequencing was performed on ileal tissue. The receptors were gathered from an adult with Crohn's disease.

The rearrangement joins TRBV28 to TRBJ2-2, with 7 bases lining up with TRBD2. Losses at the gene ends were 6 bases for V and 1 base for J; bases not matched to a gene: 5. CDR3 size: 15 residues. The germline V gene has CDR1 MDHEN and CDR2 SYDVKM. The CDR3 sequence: CASRTASGNTGELFF. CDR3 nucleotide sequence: TGTGCCAGCAGGACTGCTAGCGGGAACACCGGGGAGCTGTTTTTT.

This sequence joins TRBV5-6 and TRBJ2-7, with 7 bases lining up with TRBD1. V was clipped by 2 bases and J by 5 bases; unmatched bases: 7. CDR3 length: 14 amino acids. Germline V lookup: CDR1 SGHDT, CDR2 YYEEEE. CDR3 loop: CASSFVDRRDEQYF. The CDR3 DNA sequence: TGTGCCAGCAGCTTCGTGGACAGGCGGGACGAGCAGTACTTC.

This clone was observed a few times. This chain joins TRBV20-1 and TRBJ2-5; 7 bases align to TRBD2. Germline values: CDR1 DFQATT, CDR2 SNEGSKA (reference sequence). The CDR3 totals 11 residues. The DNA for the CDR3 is TGCAGCCTTGGGAGGGAAGAGACCCAGTACTTC. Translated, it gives CSLGREETQYF.

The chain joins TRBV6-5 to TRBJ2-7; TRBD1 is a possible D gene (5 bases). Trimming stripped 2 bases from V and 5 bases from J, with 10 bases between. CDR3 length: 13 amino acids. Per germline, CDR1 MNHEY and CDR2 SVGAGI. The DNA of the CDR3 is TGTGCCAGCAGTTACCAGGGCCCCCACGAGCAGTACTTC. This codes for CASSYQGPHEQYF.

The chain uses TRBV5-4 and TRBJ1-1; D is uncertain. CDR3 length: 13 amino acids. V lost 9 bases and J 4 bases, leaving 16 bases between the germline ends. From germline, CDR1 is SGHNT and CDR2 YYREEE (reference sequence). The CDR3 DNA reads TGTGCCACCAACGAGGATCGTCGCACTGAAGCTTTCTTT. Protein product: CATNEDRRTEAFF.

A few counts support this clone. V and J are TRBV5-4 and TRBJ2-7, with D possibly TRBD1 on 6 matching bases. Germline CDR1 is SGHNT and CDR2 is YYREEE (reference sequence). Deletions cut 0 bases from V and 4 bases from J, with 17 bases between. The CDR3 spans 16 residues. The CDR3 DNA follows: TGTGCCAGCAGCTTGGAAGGTTCAGGGGAAGGGTACGAGCAGTACTTC. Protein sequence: CASSLEGSGEGYEQYF.

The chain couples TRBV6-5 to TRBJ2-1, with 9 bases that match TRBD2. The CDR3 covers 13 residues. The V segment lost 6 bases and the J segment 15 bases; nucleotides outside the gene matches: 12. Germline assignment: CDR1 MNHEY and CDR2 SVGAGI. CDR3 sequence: CASSYYAGGPRFF. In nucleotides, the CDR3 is TGTGCCAGCAGCTATTACGCGGGAGGGCCGCGGTTCTTC.

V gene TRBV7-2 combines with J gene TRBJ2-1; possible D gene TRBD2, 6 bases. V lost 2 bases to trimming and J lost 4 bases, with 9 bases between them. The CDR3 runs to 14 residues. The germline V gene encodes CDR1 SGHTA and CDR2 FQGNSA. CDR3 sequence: CASSLTSRYNEQFF. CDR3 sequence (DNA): TGTGCCAGCAGCTTAACTAGCCGATACAATGAGCAGTTCTTC.

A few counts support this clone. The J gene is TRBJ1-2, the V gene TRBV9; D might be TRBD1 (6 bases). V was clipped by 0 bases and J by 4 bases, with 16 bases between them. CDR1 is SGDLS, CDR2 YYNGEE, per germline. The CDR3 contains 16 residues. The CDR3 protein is CASSVGDGTPPYGYTF. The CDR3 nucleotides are TGTGCCAGCAGCGTAGGAGACGGGACACCTCCCTATGGCTACACCTTC.

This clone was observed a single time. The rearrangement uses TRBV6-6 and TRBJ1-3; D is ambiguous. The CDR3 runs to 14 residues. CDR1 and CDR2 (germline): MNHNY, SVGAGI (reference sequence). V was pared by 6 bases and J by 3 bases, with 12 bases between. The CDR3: CASSPPGSGNTIYF. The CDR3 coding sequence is TGTGCCAGCAGCCCCCCGGGAAGTGGAAACACCATATATTTT.

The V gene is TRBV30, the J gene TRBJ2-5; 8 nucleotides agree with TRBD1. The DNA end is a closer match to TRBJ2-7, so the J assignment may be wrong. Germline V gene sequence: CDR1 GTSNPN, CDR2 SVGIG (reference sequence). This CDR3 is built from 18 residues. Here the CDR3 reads CAWSVGVTDGQGKYEQYF. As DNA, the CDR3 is TGTGCCTGGAGTGTTGGAGTAACCGACGGACAGGGAAAGTACGAGCAGTACTTC.

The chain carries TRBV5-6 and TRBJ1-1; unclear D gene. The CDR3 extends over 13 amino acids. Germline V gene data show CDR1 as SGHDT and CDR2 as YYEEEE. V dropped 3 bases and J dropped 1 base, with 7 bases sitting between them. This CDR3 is CASSSGENTEAFF. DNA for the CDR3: TGTGCCAGCAGCTCTGGAGAGAACACTGAAGCTTTCTTT.

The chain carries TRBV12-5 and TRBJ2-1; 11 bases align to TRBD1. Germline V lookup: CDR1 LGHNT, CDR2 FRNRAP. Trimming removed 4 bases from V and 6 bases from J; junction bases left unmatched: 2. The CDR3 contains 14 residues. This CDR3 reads CASGSGQGVNEQFF. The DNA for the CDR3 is TGTGCTAGTGGTTCGGGACAGGGGGTCAATGAGCAGTTCTTC.

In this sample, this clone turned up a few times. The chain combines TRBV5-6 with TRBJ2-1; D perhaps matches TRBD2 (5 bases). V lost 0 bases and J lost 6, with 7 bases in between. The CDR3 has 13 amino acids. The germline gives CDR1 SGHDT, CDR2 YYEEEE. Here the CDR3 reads CASSLVSGNEQFF. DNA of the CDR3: TGTGCCAGCAGCTTGGTCAGCGGCAATGAGCAGTTCTTC.

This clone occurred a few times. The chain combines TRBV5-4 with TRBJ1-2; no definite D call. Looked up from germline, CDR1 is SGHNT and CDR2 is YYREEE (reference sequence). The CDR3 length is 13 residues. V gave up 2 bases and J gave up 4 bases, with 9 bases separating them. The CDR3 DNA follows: TGTGCCAGCAGCTTTGGCAAATCCTATGGCTACACCTTC. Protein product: CASSFGKSYGYTF. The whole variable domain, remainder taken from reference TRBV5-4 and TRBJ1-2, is ETGVTQSPTHLIKTRGQQVTLRCSSQSGHNTVSWYQQALGQGPQFIFQYYREEENGRGNFPPRFSGLQFPNYSSELNVNALELDDSALYLCASSFGKSYGYTFGSGTRLTVV.

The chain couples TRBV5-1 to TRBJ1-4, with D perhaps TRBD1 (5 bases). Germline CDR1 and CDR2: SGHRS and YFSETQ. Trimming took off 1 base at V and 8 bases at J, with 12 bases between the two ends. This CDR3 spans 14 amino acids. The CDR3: CASSLWPGYEKLFF. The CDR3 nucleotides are TGCGCCAGCAGCTTGTGGCCAGGGTACGAAAAACTGTTTTTT.

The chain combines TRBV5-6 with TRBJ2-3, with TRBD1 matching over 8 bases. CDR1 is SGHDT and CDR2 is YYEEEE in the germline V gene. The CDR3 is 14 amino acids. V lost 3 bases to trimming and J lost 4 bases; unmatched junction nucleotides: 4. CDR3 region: CASSSATGADTQYF. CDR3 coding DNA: TGTGCCAGCAGCTCCGCGACAGGGGCAGATACGCAGTATTTT.

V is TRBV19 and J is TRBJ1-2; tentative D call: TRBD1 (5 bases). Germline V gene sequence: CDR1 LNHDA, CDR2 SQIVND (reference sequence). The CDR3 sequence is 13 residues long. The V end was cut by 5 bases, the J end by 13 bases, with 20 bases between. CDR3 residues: CASSGRGDGRGTF. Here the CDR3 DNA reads TGTGCCAGTAGTGGGAGGGGCGACGGACGGGGCACCTTC.

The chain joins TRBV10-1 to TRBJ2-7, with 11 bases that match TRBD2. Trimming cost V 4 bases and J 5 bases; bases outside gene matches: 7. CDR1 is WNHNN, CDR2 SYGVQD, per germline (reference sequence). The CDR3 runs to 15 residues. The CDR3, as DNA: TGCGCCAGCAGTGGGGGGGCTAGCGGGAGGAACGAGCAGTACTTC. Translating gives CASSGGASGRNEQYF.

CDR3 nucleotide sequence: TGCGCCAGCAGTGTTATCAAGGGACTCGGCAACGAGCAGTACTTC. Encoded protein: CASSVIKGLGNEQYF. This chain uses TRBV10-2 with TRBJ2-7; possible D gene TRBD2, 6 bases. Per germline, CDR1 WSHSY and CDR2 SAAADI. The CDR3 runs 15 residues. V was cut by 4 bases and J by 5 bases, with 18 bases left in between.

The CDR3 nucleotides read TGTGCCAGCAGCTTATCTCCGGGACAGGGAAACTATGGCTACACCTTC. Translating it yields CASSLSPGQGNYGYTF. The chain joins TRBV7-2 to TRBJ1-2; TRBD1 agrees at 9 bases. The CDR3 length is 16 residues. Trimming cost V 2 bases and J 2 bases; bases outside gene matches: 6. Germline CDR1 SGHTA, CDR2 FQGNSA.

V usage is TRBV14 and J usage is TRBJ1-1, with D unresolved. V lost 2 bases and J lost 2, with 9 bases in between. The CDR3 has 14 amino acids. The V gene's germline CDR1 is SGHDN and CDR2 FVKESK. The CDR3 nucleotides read TGTGCCAGCAGCCAACCCACAATTAACACTGAAGCTTTCTTT. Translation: CASSQPTINTEAFF.

The CDR3 reads CASSPKAGGGYEQYF. The CDR3 nucleotides are TGTGCCAGCAGCCCTAAAGCGGGAGGAGGCTACGAGCAGTACTTC. The J gene is TRBJ2-7, the V gene TRBV5-4; 9 bases line up with TRBD2. The V and J ends lost 4 bases and 3 bases, in that order; junction bases with no gene match: 8. Germline V gene data show CDR1 as SGHNT and CDR2 as YYREEE (reference sequence). This CDR3 has 15 residues.

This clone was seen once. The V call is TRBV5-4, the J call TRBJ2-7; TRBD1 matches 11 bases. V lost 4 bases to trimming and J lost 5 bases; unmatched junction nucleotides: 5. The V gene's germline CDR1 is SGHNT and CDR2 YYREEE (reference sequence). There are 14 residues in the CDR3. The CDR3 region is CASSPDRGRDEQYF. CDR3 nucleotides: TGTGCCAGCAGCCCGGACAGGGGGCGCGACGAGCAGTACTTC.

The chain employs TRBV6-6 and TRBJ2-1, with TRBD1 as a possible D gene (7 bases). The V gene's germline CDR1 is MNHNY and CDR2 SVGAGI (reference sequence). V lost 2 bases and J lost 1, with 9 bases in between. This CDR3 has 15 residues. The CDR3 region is CASSYQGGSYNEQFF. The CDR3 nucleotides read TGTGCCAGCAGTTACCAGGGGGGATCCTACAATGAGCAGTTCTTC.

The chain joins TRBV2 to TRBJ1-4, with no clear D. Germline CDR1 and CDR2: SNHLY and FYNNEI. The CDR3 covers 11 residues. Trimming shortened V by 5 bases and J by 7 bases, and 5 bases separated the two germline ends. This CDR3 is CASSLREKLFF. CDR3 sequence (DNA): TGTGCCAGCAGTCTCCGTGAAAAACTGTTTTTT. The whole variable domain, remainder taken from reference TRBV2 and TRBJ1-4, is EPEVTQTPSHQVTQMGQEVILRCVPISNHLYFYWYRQILGQKVEFLVSFYNNEISEKSEIFDDQFSVERPDGSNFTLKIRSTKLEDSAMYFCASSLREKLFFGSGTQLSVL.

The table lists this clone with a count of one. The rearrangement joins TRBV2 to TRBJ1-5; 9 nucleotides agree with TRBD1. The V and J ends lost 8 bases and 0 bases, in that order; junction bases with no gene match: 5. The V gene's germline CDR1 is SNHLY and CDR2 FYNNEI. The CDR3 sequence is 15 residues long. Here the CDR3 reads CASGGTGFSNQPQHF. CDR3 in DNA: TGTGCCAGCGGCGGGACAGGGTTTAGCAATCAGCCCCAGCATTTT.

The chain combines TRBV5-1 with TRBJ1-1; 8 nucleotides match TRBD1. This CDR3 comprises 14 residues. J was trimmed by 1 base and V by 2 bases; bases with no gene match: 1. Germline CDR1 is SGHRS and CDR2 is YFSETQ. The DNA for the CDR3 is TGCGCCAGCAGCTTCGGGACAGGGAACACTGAAGCTTTCTTT. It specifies CASSFGTGNTEAFF.

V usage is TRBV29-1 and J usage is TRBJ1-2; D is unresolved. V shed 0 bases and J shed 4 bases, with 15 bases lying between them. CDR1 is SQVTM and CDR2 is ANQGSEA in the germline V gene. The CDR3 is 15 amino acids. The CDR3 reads CSVEDQVEALYGYTF. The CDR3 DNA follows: TGCAGCGTTGAAGATCAAGTAGAAGCGCTCTATGGCTACACCTTC.